Below, one TCR beta chain is given with its context. Its antigen is still unknown. It has no much larger one-base neighbor in the sample; base qualities were not kept. Via the germline V gene (reference sequence), CDR1 is GTSNPN and CDR2 SVGIG. For this chain, trimming is 2 bases at the V end and 7 bases at the J end, and the number of junction bases without a gene match is 14. The CDR3 covers 16 residues, taking in both the cysteine and the phenylalanine. The sequence is cut down to CDR3 DNA, 48 bases in frame from base 1. These data are taken from a study of cytomegalovirus exposure and HLA in healthy donors (dated by TCRdb to the late 2010s). About the study as a whole: In an earlier analysis of 450 to 750 of the donors, 250 to 300 Gb of sequence data and 90 million to 120 million unique TCR beta sequences from about 180 million T cells were reported. In a later analysis, previously published TCR beta repertoires from 550 to 750 donors were re-analyzed and high-resolution HLA genotyping was added so that TCR occurrence patterns could be studied. The later analysis used no new phenotypic data to find candidate immune exposures, relying instead on TCR beta sequences and their occurrence across donors. The study profiled the T cell repertoires of under 850 subjects by immunosequencing and related them to cytomegalovirus serostatus. Roughly 5 DR-DQ haplotypes were treated as single units for association and clustering because of strong linkage in the cohort. In an earlier analysis of roughly 600 of the donors, high-throughput TCR beta sequencing was used to judge whether each TCR beta V gene segment behaved as functional or pseudogenic. Donor age, sex, ethnicity and CMV serostatus were compiled alongside the repertoire data. Along with the approximately 700-subject first cohort, a separate validation cohort of around 110 different subjects was used. Among the roughly 370 genotyped donors, more than 70% belonged to the genetic ancestry cluster associated with self-reported Caucasian donors. Roughly 300 gigabases of sequencing data and around 85 million unique TCR sequences made up an early release that covered around 640 HLA-typed donors. Genome-wide SNP genotypes for about 65% of the 666 donors were used in a later genetic analysis, which treated that subset as a discovery cohort. The study aimed to test whether cataloging public T cell receptors could reveal signatures of past pathogen exposure. All discovery cohort repertoires had been generated using a single sequencing platform. Typing coverage varied by locus: about 620-630 donors for A, B, C, DRB1 and DQB1; around 560 for DQA1; over 600 for DPA1; 450 to 480 for DPB1. The study combined high-throughput TCR immunosequencing, statistical association of individual TCRs with disease status, and machine learning to predict cytomegalovirus infection status. HLA typing included class I and class II loci at four-digit resolution. Across around 400 genotyped donors of the cohort, an average of roughly 250,000 unique TCR beta nucleotide sequences per donor were sequenced, and roughly a sixth of those sequences were non-productive.

The cohort was made up of approximately 670 healthy bone marrow donors. At the time of sampling, all cohort members were nominally healthy, though unrecorded immune exposures were likely present. The donor tested CMV seronegative and was one of the 352 seronegative cohort members. Every donor gave a peripheral blood sample, and the peripheral blood mononuclear cells from that sample were used for TCR beta sequencing. Genomic DNA extraction from the blood cell samples was performed with the Qiagen DNeasy Blood Extraction Kit. The study at large found these results: According to a later analysis, most CMV-associated TCR beta chains appeared to be HLA-restricted, and the HLA associations seemed to be driven largely by CMV exposure. Because counts were too low, around 18 rarely observed V segments, including chromosome 9 orphons, were left out of the earlier analysis of 500 to 750 of the donors. In the study, 150 to 200 TCR beta chains were listed as associated with cytomegalovirus. Compared with equally common non-associated chains, HLA-associated TCR beta chains in a later analysis were more clonally expanded and had lower generation probabilities. The cohort was sequenced for TCR beta chains only, and without alpha or paired-chain data the features that could be detected were limited. A cluster of highly shared sequence variants was judged likely to be a technical artifact of the sequencing pipeline. Correlated functional status among segregating V segments might be attributable to linkage disequilibrium, but an unknown experimental factor could not be ruled out. While some public TCRs were present in many individuals, most TCR sequences turned up only very rarely across donors. Strong co-occurrence of HLA alleles, especially DR and DQ, made assigning TCR associations to individual alleles difficult. It was suggested by the authors that the approach could potentially be generalized to other disease states and immunological phenotypes. CMV serostatus was the only immune exposure information available for the cohort. Because some donors lacked HLA typing at each locus, the association tests relied only on the typed subset. The 87-base-pair reads could not distinguish some IMGT-functional V segments, including TRBV6-2 and TRBV6-3, so those segments were excluded. At a false discovery rate of 0.05, a later analysis linked 16,951 TCR beta sequences to specific HLA alleles. In a later genetic analysis, fewer N-insertions in productive TCRs were reported among donors in an Asian-associated ancestry cluster than the 666-donor mean. The presence/absence analyses assumed that sequencing depth was roughly uniform across donors, and that assumption may not be true. A further reported finding was that TCR beta sequences accurately predicted the HLA-A and HLA-B alleles for most subjects in the first cohort. The classifier was reported to diagnose cytomegalovirus status with high specificity and sensitivity in both the original cohort and the validation cohort. An association between a missense DCLRE1C variant and V-gene and J-gene trimming of TCR beta chains was found in a later genetic analysis and replicated in an independent cohort. According to a later analysis, TCR association rates differed among HLA loci, with DRB1 alleles showing the most associated TCRs and HLA-C alleles showing the fewest. Three of the identified cytomegalovirus-associated TCR beta chains were confirmed in vitro to be specific for cytomegalovirus antigens. Several of the top co-occurrence clusters appeared to be linked to parvovirus B19, influenza, CMV and Epstein-Barr virus, according to a later analysis. In an earlier analysis of around 600 of the donors, most TCR beta V segments were observed in productive rearrangements about 87% or about 30% of the time, broadly matching IMGT annotations.

The library was prepared using the immunoSEQ multiplex PCR assay. For the multiplex PCR, a mixture combining 60 forward primers for TCR Vbeta segments and 13 reverse primers for TCR Jbeta segments was used. A multiplex PCR assay on genomic DNA amplified the CDR3 region of rearranged TCR beta genes. On the Illumina HiSeq System, the amplified TCR beta libraries were sequenced as 87-base-pair reads. In the original analysis: A later analysis tallied 75 million to 95 million unique TCR beta chains across the 666 repertoires, and some 10 million of those chains were shared by two or more donors. To remove PCR and sequencing errors, raw reads were error-corrected and collapsed into unique sequences using a nearest-neighbor algorithm that merged closely related sequences. CDR3 sequences were aligned to IMGT reference sequences to assign V, D and J gene segments. For a sequence to be retained, a match of at least six nucleotides was required to both a V gene segment and a J gene segment. A rearrangement was called productive if the CDR3 had no stop codons and remained in frame with V and J, and every other rearrangement was called non-productive. CDR3 was defined by IMGT convention, running from the second conserved V-encoded cysteine to the conserved J-encoded phenylalanine. In an earlier analysis of around 600 of the donors, sequences lacking an unambiguous match to a single V gene segment were excluded. An earlier analysis of almost 600 of the donors classified V segments as functional when productive rearrangements were above 56.7% and as segregating when the standard deviation between donors was above 5%. A statistical classification framework was developed to diagnose cytomegalovirus status using the catalog of TCR beta chain sequences. V and J gene assignment, in a later analysis, came from comparing TCR nucleotide sequences with IMGT/GENE-DB human TR gene sequences. In a later analysis, CDR3 sequences and most-parsimonious VDJ recombination scenarios were assigned using the TCRdist pipeline. In a later analysis, each TCR beta chain was defined by its CDR3 amino acid sequence together with its V-gene family, and reads without a unique V-gene family were excluded. In a later analysis, nearly 600 highly shared, low-generation-probability nucleotide sequences were removed to address suspected cross-contamination and a sequencing artifact. In a later analysis, a clonal expansion index for each public chain was calculated from normalized within-repertoire ranks of inferred template counts. In a later analysis, generation probabilities were computed using a VDJ recombination model fitted to out-of-frame rearrangements, and the results were checked against IGoR. In a later analysis, hypergeometric tests were used to score TCR-TCR, TCR-HLA and TCR-CMV co-occurrence, with a repertoire-size bias correction applied to TCR pairs. To estimate false discovery rates, a later analysis permuted the HLA or CMV assignments 20 times. In a later analysis, co-occurring TCRs were grouped using DBSCAN, and TCRdist sequence similarity was added for clustering within HLA-allele-positive subsets. For co-occurrence clustering, repertoires with fewer than 30,000 or more than 120,000 public chains were excluded, along with roughly 5 repertoires with anomalous nucleotide sharing. In TCRdb, the immuneACCESS table is reduced to in-frame sequences with V and J assigned. These tables do not hold every clone; where another copy was compared, an unresolved V gene accounts for under half, and the others remain unexplained. The V and J calls and clone size are taken from that table; D and trimming were inferred from the DNA. The sample table records under 200,000 clones; about four fifths of these occur just once. About 1.5% of the sample rests with the top ten.

The rearrangement combines TRBV30 with TRBJ2-5; 9 middle bases align to TRBD1. This receptor was taken from a woman aged 18-29 years in good health and CMV-seronegative. What was sequenced was PBMCs. The nucleotide sequence reads TGTGCCTGGAGTTCCCCCGGGACAGGGTTGATTGGGACCCAGTACTTC. This encodes CAWSSPGTGLIGTQYF.